This T cell receptor beta chain was recovered during a study of cytotoxic CD8 clonotypes in ibrutinib-treated CLL. The table came from immunoSEQ multiplex PCR; TCRdb's copy has only in-frame clones and leaves some out. The sample includes approximately 340,000 clones, under 70% of them seen just once. This CDR3 spans 15 amino acids. Looked up from germline, CDR1 is SGHVS and CDR2 is FQNEAQ. V lost 5 bases, J lost 0 bases, and 14 bases lay in between. This clonotype originated in a human donor with chronic lymphocytic leukemia. V usage is TRBV7-8 and J usage is TRBJ2-7; tentatively, D is TRBD2 (6 bases). The material sequenced was PBMCs, taken after 36 months of ibrutinib treatment. This CDR3 is CASSRGLSSSYEQYF. CDR3 sequence (DNA): TGTGCCAGCAGCAGGGGACTTTCGAGCTCCTACGAGCAGTACTTC.